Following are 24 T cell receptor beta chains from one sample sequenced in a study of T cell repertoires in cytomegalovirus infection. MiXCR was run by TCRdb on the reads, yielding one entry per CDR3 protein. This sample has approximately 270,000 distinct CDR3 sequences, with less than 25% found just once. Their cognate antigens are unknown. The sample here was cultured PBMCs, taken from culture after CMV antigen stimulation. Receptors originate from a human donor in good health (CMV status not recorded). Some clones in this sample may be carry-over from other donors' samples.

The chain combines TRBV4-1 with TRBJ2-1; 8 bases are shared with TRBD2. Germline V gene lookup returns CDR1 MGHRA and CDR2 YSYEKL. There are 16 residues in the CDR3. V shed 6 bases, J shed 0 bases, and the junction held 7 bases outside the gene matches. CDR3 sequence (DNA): TGCGCCAGCAGACTCCTAAGCGGGAGCTCCTACAATGAGCAGTTCTTC. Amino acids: CASRLLSGSSYNEQFF.

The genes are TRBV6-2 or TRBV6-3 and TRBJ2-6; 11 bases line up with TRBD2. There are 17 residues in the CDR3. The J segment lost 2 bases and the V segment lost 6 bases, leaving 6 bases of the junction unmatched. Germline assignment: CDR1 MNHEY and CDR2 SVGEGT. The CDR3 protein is CASSLLAGVAGANVLTF. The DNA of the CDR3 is TGTGCCAGCAGCCTACTAGCGGGAGTGGCTGGGGCCAACGTCCTGACTTTC.

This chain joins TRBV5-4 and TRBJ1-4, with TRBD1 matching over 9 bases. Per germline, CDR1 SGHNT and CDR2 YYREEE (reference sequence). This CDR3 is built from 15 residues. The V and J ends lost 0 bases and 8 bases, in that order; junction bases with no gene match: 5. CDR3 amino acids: CASSLATGGKEKLFF. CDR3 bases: TGTGCCAGCAGCTTGGCCACAGGGGGCAAAGAAAAACTGTTTTTT.

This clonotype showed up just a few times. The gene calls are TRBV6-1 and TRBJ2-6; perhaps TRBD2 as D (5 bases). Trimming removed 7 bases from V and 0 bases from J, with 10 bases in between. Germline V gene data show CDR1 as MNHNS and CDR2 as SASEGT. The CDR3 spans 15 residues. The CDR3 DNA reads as TGTGCCAGCAATCCCCGGGACTCTGGGGCCAACGTCCTGACTTTC. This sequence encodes CASNPRDSGANVLTF.

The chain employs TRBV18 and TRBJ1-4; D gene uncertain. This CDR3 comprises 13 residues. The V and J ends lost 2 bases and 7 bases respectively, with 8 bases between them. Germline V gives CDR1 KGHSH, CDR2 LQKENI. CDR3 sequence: CASSPDIREKLFF. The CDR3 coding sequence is TGTGCCAGCTCACCAGATATACGTGAAAAACTGTTTTTT.

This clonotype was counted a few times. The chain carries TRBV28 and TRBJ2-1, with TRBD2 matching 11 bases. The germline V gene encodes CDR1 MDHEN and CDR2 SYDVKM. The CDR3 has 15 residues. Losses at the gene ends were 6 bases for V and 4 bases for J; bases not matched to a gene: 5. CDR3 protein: CASRKLAGDYNEQFF. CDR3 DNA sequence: TGTGCCAGCAGAAAACTAGCGGGAGATTACAATGAGCAGTTCTTC.

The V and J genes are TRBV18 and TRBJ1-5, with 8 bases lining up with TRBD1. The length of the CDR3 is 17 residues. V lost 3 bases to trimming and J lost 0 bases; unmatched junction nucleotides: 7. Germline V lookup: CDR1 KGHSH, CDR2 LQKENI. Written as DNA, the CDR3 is TGTGCCAGCTCACCCACCCAGGGGGCCGATAGCAATCAGCCCCAGCATTTT. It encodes CASSPTQGADSNQPQHF.

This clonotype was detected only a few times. The CDR3 loop is CSARGTSPNEQFF. As DNA, the CDR3 is TGCAGTGCTAGGGGGACTAGTCCCAATGAGCAGTTCTTC. The chain couples TRBV20-1 to TRBJ2-1, with 8 positions matching TRBD2. V shed 3 bases and J 6 bases; nucleotides not matched to a gene: 4. CDR1 is DFQATT, CDR2 SNEGSKA, per germline (reference sequence). CDR3 length: 13 amino acids.

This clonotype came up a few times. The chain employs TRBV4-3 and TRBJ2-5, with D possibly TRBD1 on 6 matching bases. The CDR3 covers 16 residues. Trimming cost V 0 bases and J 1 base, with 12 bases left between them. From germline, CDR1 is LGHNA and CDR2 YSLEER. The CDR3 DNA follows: TGCGCCAGCAGCCAAGAATGGGCCAGGGGCCAAGAGACCCAGTACTTC. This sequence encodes CASSQEWARGQETQYF.

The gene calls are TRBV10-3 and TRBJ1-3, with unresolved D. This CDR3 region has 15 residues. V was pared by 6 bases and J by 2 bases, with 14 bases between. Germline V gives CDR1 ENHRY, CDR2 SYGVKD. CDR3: CAIRPQDGAGNTIYF. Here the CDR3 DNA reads TGTGCCATCAGGCCCCAGGACGGGGCTGGAAACACCATATATTTT.

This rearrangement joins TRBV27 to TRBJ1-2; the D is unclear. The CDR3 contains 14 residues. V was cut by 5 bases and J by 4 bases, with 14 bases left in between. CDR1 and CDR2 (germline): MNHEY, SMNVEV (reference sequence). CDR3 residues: CASSPEAGGYGYTF. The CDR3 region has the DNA TGTGCCAGCAGTCCTGAAGCGGGTGGCTATGGCTACACCTTC.

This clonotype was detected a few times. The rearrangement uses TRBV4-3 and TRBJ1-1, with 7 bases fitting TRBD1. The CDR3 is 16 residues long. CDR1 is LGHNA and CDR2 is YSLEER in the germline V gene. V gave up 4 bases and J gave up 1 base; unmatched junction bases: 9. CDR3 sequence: CASSPSSGGANTEAFF. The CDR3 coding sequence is TGCGCCAGCAGCCCCTCGTCAGGGGGAGCGAACACTGAAGCTTTCTTT.

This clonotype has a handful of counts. This CDR3 reads CASTQRQGGYEQYF. The DNA for the CDR3 is TGTGCCAGCACCCAGAGGCAGGGGGGCTACGAGCAGTACTTC. The chain employs TRBV27 and TRBJ2-7, with a tentative D call TRBD1 (7 bases). The germline CDR1 and CDR2 sequences are MNHEY and SMNVEV (reference sequence). The ends were cut back, 7 bases at V and 3 bases at J, with 16 bases in the middle. The CDR3 is made up of 14 amino acids.

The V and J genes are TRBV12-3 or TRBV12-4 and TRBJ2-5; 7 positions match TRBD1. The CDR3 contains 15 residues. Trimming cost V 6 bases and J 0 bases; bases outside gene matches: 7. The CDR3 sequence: CASRVDRAYQETQYF. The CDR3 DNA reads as TGTGCCAGCAGGGTTGACAGGGCGTACCAAGAGACCCAGTACTTC.

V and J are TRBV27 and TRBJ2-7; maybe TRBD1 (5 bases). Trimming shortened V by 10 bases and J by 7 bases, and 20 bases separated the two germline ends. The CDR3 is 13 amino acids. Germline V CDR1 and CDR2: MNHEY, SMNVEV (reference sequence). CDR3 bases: TGTGCCACTGGCCGACAGTCGTTTAGGGAGCAGTACTTC. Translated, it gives CATGRQSFREQYF.

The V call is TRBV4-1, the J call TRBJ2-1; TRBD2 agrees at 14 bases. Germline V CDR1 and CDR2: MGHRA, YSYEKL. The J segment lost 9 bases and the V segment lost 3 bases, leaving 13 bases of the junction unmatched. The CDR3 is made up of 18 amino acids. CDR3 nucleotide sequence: TGCGCCAGCAGCCATCTTCCCGGGACTAGCGGGAGTTGGGGTGAGCAGTTCTTC. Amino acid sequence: CASSHLPGTSGSWGEQFF.

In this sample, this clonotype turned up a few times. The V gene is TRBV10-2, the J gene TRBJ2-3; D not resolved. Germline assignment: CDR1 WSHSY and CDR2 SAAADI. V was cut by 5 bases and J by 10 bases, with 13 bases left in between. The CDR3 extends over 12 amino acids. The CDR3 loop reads CASSRLGNSQYF. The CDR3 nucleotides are TGCGCCAGCAGTCGGCTGGGGAATTCGCAGTATTTT.

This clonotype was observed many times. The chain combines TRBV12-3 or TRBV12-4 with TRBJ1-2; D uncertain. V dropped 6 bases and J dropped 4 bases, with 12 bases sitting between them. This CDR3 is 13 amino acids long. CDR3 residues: CASSLGEFYGYTF. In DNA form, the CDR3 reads TGTGCCAGCAGCCTGGGTGAGTTCTATGGCTACACCTTC.

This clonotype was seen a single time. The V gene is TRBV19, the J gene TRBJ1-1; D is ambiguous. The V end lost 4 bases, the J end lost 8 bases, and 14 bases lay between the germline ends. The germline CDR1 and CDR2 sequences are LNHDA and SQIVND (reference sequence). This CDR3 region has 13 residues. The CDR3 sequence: CASSTTVIGEAFF. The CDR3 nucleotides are TGTGCCAGTAGTACCACAGTTATCGGGGAAGCTTTCTTT. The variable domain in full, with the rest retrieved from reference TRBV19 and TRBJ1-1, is DGGITQSPKYLFRKEGQNVTLSCEQNLNHDAMYWYRQDPGQGLRLIYYSQIVNDFQKGDIAEGYSVSREKKESFPLTVTSAQKNPTAFYLCASSTTVIGEAFFGQGTRLTVV.

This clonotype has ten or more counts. CDR3 sequence: CASSQTLGTGETEQFF. The CDR3 nucleotides read TGTGCCAGCAGTCAAACGCTTGGGACAGGGGAAACTGAGCAGTTCTTC. The rearrangement links TRBV7-9 to TRBJ2-1; 10 bases are a match to TRBD1. This CDR3 is 16 amino acids long. The V gene end was trimmed by 6 bases and the J gene end by 9 bases; junction bases not matched to a gene: 14. CDR1 is SEHNR and CDR2 is FQNEAQ in the germline V gene (reference sequence).

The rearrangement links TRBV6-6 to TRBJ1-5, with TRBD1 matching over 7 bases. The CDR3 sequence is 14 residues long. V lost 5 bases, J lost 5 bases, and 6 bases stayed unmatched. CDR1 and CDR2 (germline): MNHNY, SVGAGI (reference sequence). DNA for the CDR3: TGTGCCAGCAGTCGGGCTACAGGGGATCAGCCCCAGCATTTT. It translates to CASSRATGDQPQHF.

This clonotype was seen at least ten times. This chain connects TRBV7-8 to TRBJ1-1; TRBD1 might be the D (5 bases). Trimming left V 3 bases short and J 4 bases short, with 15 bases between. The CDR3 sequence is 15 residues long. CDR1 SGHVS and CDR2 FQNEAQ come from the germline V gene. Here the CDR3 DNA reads TGTGCCAGCAGCTTTGCTCCCATCGGGGCCACTGAAGCTTTCTTT. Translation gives CASSFAPIGATEAFF.

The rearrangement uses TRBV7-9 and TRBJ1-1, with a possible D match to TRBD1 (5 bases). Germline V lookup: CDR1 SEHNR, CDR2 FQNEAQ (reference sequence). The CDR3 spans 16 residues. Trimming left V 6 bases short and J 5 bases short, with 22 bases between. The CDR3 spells CASRRQTGASRTEAFF. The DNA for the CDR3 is TGTGCCAGCAGACGCCAAACCGGGGCATCGAGGACTGAAGCTTTCTTT.

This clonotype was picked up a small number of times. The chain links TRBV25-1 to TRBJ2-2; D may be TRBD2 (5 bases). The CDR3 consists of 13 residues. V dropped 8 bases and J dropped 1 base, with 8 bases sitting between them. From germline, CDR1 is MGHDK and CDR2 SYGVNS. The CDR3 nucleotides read TGTGCCAGCGCCCGGGAGAACACCGGGGAGCTGTTTTTT. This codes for CASARENTGELFF.